This entry is about one T cell receptor (beta chain). The antigen remains undetermined. At one end the junction does not follow the germline gene, possibly because of a read error. The CDR3 spans 15 residues. As for treatment: roughly ten-day PBMC culture with coronavirus spike peptide pools or control peptides (ViraFEST assay). Gathering of the CD4+ T cells, from the unexposed donor, took place before the COVID-19 pandemic (2011-2018). These data are taken from a study of vaccination and CD4 T cells after COVID-19. Study information: Cellular stimulation was performed using overlapping spike peptides derived from SARS-CoV-2, HCoV-NL63, HCoV-OC43 and HCoV-229E. Study-wide findings and caveats: Looking at convalescent patients, a median around 83% of reactive clones were present only post-vaccination.

Cultured CD4+ T cell DNA was sequenced using the Oncomine TCR Beta short-read assay. The source of extracted genomic DNA was cultured CD4+ T cells. TCRdb re-analysed the PCR reads in MiXCR, keeping a single row per CDR3 protein. The sample yields fewer than 9,000 distinct CDR3 sequences, around 39% seen once. The origin of this receptor is a human donor in good health. The specimen was CD4+ T cells from blood, cultured in vitro. This rearrangement joins TRBV12-3 or TRBV12-4 to TRBJ1-5, with 7 bases lining up with TRBD1. The CDR3 sequence: CASSLDRAAGQPQHF. The CDR3 DNA reads TGTGCCAGCAGCTTAGACAGGGCCGCCGGTCAGCCCCAGCATTTT.